The present T cell receptor (beta chain) was sequenced within a study of neurological immune-mediated disorders. Study-wide results and limits: Sharing of CDR3 amino acid sequences among expanded clones across subjects was absent, suggesting private repertoires in all groups. HTLV-1-associated myelopathy had the most TCR clonal expansion, and multiple sclerosis had the least, less than healthy controls.

The sample holds many counts of this clonotype. Its antigen is not identified. Time point of the sample: longitudinal time-point 3. Each CDR3 protein gets one entry after TCRdb re-called the 5' RACE reads with MiXCR. Of tens of thousands of distinct CDR3 sequences in the sample, 6.5% to 8.5% were seen once. The CDR3 covers 15 residues. The V segment lost 4 bases and the J segment 2 bases; nucleotides outside the gene matches: 4. CDR1 is PRHDT, CDR2 FYEKMQ, per germline (reference sequence). The chain couples TRBV13 to TRBJ2-1, with TRBD1 identical over 8 bases. Source material: PBMCs. This clonotype was obtained from a woman between 40 and 50 years old in good health. This CDR3 is CASSYRTGPYNEQFF. The CDR3 DNA reads TGTGCCAGCAGCTACAGGACAGGGCCCTACAATGAGCAGTTCTTC. Based on the CDR3 plus reference TRBV13 and TRBJ2-1, the full variable domain is AAGVIQSPRHLIKEKRETATLKCYPIPRHDTVYWYQQGPGQDPQFLISFYEKMQSDKGSIPDRFSAQQFSDYHSELNMSSLELGDSALYFCASSYRTGPYNEQFFGPGTRLTVL.